The 5 T cell receptor beta chains below were found in one sample sequenced in a study of regulatory T cells in long-lasting Graves disease. The sample's time point: persistent/refractory GD, antithyroid drugs over 5 years with positive TRAb. There was RNA extracted from PBMCs, and the TCR library was made from it. According to the study, TCR beta libraries were built with iRepertoire HTBI primers and CDR3-region Arm-PCR. Each CDR3 protein gets one entry after TCRdb re-called the multiplex PCR reads with MiXCR. The sample yields more than 650,000 distinct CDR3 sequences, about 30% seen once. The sample here was peripheral blood mononuclear cells (PBMCs), taken when the disease was refractory, from a patient treated with antithyroid drugs. These receptors originate from a female donor with Graves disease.

In this sample, this clonotype turned up a few times. The chain employs TRBV20-1 and TRBJ1-5, with D perhaps matching TRBD1 (5 bases). V gave up 4 bases and J gave up 5 bases, with 12 bases separating them. The CDR3 length is 13 residues. The V gene's germline CDR1 is DFQATT and CDR2 SNEGSKA (reference sequence). The CDR3 protein is CSATGNRDQPQHF. The CDR3 DNA reads TGCAGTGCTACAGGGAATCGCGATCAGCCCCAGCATTTT.

This chain joins TRBV3-1 and TRBJ2-1, with TRBD2 matching 15 bases. CDR1 LGHDT and CDR2 YNNKEL come from the germline V gene (reference sequence). CDR3 length: 21 residues. Unmatched junction bases numbered 11, after V lost 1 base and J lost 1 base. The CDR3 spells CASSQGNTGTSGRRSYNEQFF. In nucleotides, the CDR3 is TGTGCCAGCAGCCAAGGAAACACCGGGACTAGCGGGAGGAGGTCCTACAATGAGCAGTTCTTC.

This clonotype has just a few counts. The chain links TRBV29-1 to TRBJ2-7; D gene uncertain. The germline gives CDR1 SQVTM, CDR2 ANQGSEA. V was cut by 1 base and J by 5 bases, with 12 bases left in between. The CDR3 is 13 amino acids. CDR3 in DNA: TGCAGCGTTGAAGTAGAAAGGATCCACGAGCAGTACTTC. Translation gives CSVEVERIHEQYF.

With regard to this clonotype: This may be a read error: a much more frequent sequence differs by one nucleotide. CDR3 sequence (DNA): TGTGCCACCAGTGAGTCAGGAGGGAAGGAGACCCAGTACTTC. Its translation is CATSESGGKETQYF. The chain is built from TRBV10-3 and TRBJ2-5; D possibly corresponds to TRBD2 (6 bases). The CDR3 is 14 amino acids. Germline CDR1 is ENHRY and CDR2 is SYGVKD.

This clonotype was recorded once. The chain employs TRBV5-4 and TRBJ1-2, with D hard to call. The CDR3 consists of 14 residues. CDR1 is SGHNT, CDR2 YYREEE, per germline (reference sequence). Trimming stripped 3 bases from V and 6 bases from J, with 15 bases between. The CDR3 reads CASSSKGRWDGYTF. As DNA, the CDR3 is TGTGCCAGCAGCTCAAAGGGCCGCTGGGATGGCTACACCTTC.